Below are 25 T cell receptor beta chains sequenced from a single sample in a study of T cell responses to AZD1222 COVID-19 vaccine. Assay: immunoSEQ multiplex PCR; the TCRdb copy retains only in-frame clones and omits some. The table lists approximately 91,000 clones, approximately 90% of them singletons, with around 30% in the top ten. The material sequenced was peripheral blood, taken 28 days after the second AZD1222 dose. The origin of the receptors is an adult who received the AZD1222 COVID-19 vaccine.

The chain is built from TRBV4-1 and TRBJ1-5; D possibly corresponds to TRBD1 (6 bases). Per germline, CDR1 MGHRA and CDR2 YSYEKL. This CDR3 region has 17 residues. Trimming removed 4 bases from V and 6 bases from J, with 22 bases in between. The CDR3 here is CASSPQPGQGFRQPQHF. The CDR3 DNA reads as TGCGCCAGCAGCCCCCAACCGGGCCAGGGGTTTCGTCAGCCCCAGCATTTT.

The chain couples TRBV7-2 to TRBJ1-1; no clear D gene. The germline V gene has CDR1 SGHTA and CDR2 FQGNSA. V was pared by 0 bases and J by 0 bases, with 2 bases between. The CDR3 runs to 13 residues. The chain's CDR3 is CASSLALNTEAFF. The CDR3 DNA follows: TGTGCCAGCAGCTTAGCGTTGAACACTGAAGCTTTCTTT.

The chain links TRBV28 to TRBJ1-1, with D possibly matching TRBD1 (5 bases). The CDR3 is made up of 15 amino acids. Germline CDR1 reads MDHEN; CDR2 reads SYDVKM. V lost 2 bases, J lost 1 base, and 11 bases lay in between. The CDR3 sequence is CASSLAGQRNTEAFF. The CDR3 bases are TGTGCCAGCAGTTTAGCAGGGCAGAGGAACACTGAAGCTTTCTTT.

This chain links TRBV6-5 with TRBJ1-1, with D hard to call. The germline V gene has CDR1 MNHEY and CDR2 SVGAGI. V shed 6 bases and J shed 1 base, with 3 bases lying between them. The CDR3 runs 11 residues. DNA for the CDR3: TGTGCCAGCAGCAGGAACACTGAAGCTTTCTTT. Translation: CASSRNTEAFF.

The V gene is TRBV11-2, the J gene TRBJ2-5; 16 nucleotides match TRBD2. Germline V gene lookup returns CDR1 SGHAT and CDR2 FQNNGV. The CDR3 sequence is 18 residues long. J gave up 6 bases and V 4 bases, and 11 bases lay outside the gene matches. CDR3 protein: CASSSGTSGRAGKKTQYF. Here the CDR3 DNA reads TGTGCCAGCAGCTCCGGGACTAGCGGGAGGGCCGGTAAGAAGACCCAGTACTTC.

The chain combines TRBV11-3 with TRBJ2-3; the D is unclear. Germline V gives CDR1 SGHNT, CDR2 YENEEA. The V gene lost 3 bases and the J gene lost 1 base, with 5 bases spanning the gap. The CDR3 loop spans 13 amino acids. The chain's CDR3 is CASSLERTDTQYF. CDR3 in DNA: TGTGCCAGCAGCTTGGAACGCACAGATACGCAGTATTTT.

The chain has TRBV4-1 and TRBJ1-2; the D gene is possibly TRBD1 (6 bases). Germline assignment: CDR1 MGHRA and CDR2 YSYEKL. The V and J ends lost 0 bases and 2 bases respectively, with 16 bases between them. This CDR3 region has 17 residues. In DNA form, the CDR3 reads TGCGCCAGCAGCCAAGATACGCCGGCAGGGGACAACTATGGCTACACCTTC. Protein: CASSQDTPAGDNYGYTF.

DNA for the CDR3: TGTGCCGCCGGCGACTACGAGCAGTACTTC. Translated: CAAGDYEQYF. The chain recombines TRBV19 with TRBJ2-7; D unclear. The CDR3 extends over 10 amino acids. Germline V gene sequence: CDR1 LNHDA, CDR2 SQIVND (reference sequence). Deletions cut 11 bases from V and 3 bases from J, with 8 bases between.

J is TRBJ1-1 and V is TRBV5-6; perhaps TRBD1 as D (6 bases). Trimming cost V 4 bases and J 6 bases, with 7 bases left between them. CDR3 length equals 11 residues. The germline V gene encodes CDR1 SGHDT and CDR2 YYEEEE. CDR3 bases: TGTGCCAGCAGCACAGGGTCTGAAGCTTTCTTT. As protein: CASSTGSEAFF.

The J gene is TRBJ2-7, the V gene TRBV7-2, with D tentatively TRBD1 or TRBD2 (5 bases each). V shed 4 bases and J shed 4 bases, with 11 bases lying between them. The CDR3 is 13 amino acids. Germline V lookup: CDR1 SGHTA, CDR2 FQGNSA. The CDR3 sequence: CASSSRDGYEQYF. Here the CDR3 DNA reads TGTGCCAGCAGCTCCCGGGACGGGTACGAGCAGTACTTC. The full variable domain, completed using reference TRBV7-2 and TRBJ2-7, is GAGVSQSPSNKVTEKGKDVELRCDPISGHTALYWYRQSLGQGLEFLIYFQGNSAPDKSGLPSDRFSAERTGGSVSTLTIQRTQQEDSAVYLCASSSRDGYEQYFGPGTRLTVT.

The rearrangement joins TRBV9 to TRBJ2-7; perhaps TRBD2 as D (5 bases). Between the trimmed V and J ends, which lost 0 bases and 7 bases, there was a span of 14 bases. Germline CDR1 reads SGDLS; CDR2 reads YYNGEE. The CDR3 has 14 amino acids. CDR3 region: CASSVGGRPGEQYF. The CDR3 DNA reads as TGTGCCAGCAGCGTAGGAGGCCGCCCGGGGGAGCAGTACTTC.

The chain is built from TRBV30 and TRBJ2-5, with D hard to call. The CDR3 has 13 residues. The V and J ends lost 3 bases and 2 bases respectively, with 10 bases between them. Germline lookup yields CDR1 GTSNPN and CDR2 SVGIG (reference sequence). CDR3 nucleotide sequence: TGTGCCTGGAGACCGACCGGGCAAGAGACCCAGTACTTC. Amino acid sequence: CAWRPTGQETQYF.

The chain links TRBV6-2 or TRBV6-3 to TRBJ1-2; 7 bases map to TRBD1. The CDR3 runs to 15 residues. V dropped 4 bases and J dropped 3; count of bases not matched to a gene: 8. Looked up from germline, CDR1 is MNHEY and CDR2 is SVGEGT. The CDR3 nucleotides are TGTGCCAGCAGTTCCGGGACAGCTATCCACTATGGCTACACCTTC. Translated: CASSSGTAIHYGYTF.

This sequence joins TRBV5-1 and TRBJ2-7, with a weak D call TRBD2 (5 bases). Trimming took off 2 bases at V and 4 bases at J, with 10 bases between the two ends. Germline V gives CDR1 SGHRS, CDR2 YFSETQ. The CDR3 extends over 13 amino acids. This chain's CDR3 is CASSFGEGYEQYF. The CDR3 coding sequence is TGCGCCAGCAGCTTCGGAGAGGGTTACGAGCAGTACTTC.

J is TRBJ2-6 and V is TRBV28; D possibly corresponds to TRBD1 (6 bases). Germline V lookup: CDR1 MDHEN, CDR2 SYDVKM. Trimming removed 5 bases from V and 4 bases from J, with 18 bases in between. The CDR3 is 17 residues long. The DNA of the CDR3 is TGTGCCAGCAGTCACCTCGGTCAGGGGTCAGGGGCCAACGTCCTGACTTTC. It codes for CASSHLGQGSGANVLTF.

V usage is TRBV11-2 and J usage is TRBJ1-1, with D uncertain. The CDR3 contains 15 residues. The V gene's germline CDR1 is SGHAT and CDR2 FQNNGV. The V and J ends lost 5 bases and 4 bases respectively, with 17 bases between them. The CDR3 sequence: CASSGSGAGATEAFF. The CDR3 region has the DNA TGTGCCAGCAGCGGTAGTGGTGCAGGTGCCACTGAAGCTTTCTTT.

This clone was observed a single time. The chain links TRBV5-1 to TRBJ1-3; possibly TRBD1 for D (5 bases). Germline CDR1 reads SGHRS; CDR2 reads YFSETQ. V lost 0 bases to trimming and J lost 3 bases, with 13 bases between them. CDR3 size: 16 residues. The CDR3 loop reads CASSLAGPGHGNTIYF. The CDR3 bases are TGCGCCAGCAGCTTGGCCGGACCAGGACATGGAAACACCATATATTTT.

This clone rates as medium-sized (0.01 to 0.1%). The V call is TRBV13, the J call TRBJ2-7; possibly TRBD1 or TRBD2 for D (5 bases each). Germline CDR1 PRHDT, CDR2 FYEKMQ (reference sequence). Deletions cut 5 bases from V and 2 bases from J, with 13 bases between. CDR3 length equals 14 residues. The CDR3 sequence is CASSPWGSAYEQYF. CDR3 coding DNA: TGTGCCAGCAGCCCTTGGGGGAGCGCCTACGAGCAGTACTTC.

The chain uses TRBV28 and TRBJ1-4; 7 bases are shared with TRBD1. Germline assignment: CDR1 MDHEN and CDR2 SYDVKM. V was pared by 5 bases and J by 6 bases, with 21 bases of the junction left unmatched. The CDR3 has 19 residues. The CDR3 bases are TGTGCCAGCAGTATTAGGAATTTACAGGGGCTGCGGGGGGATGAAAAACTGTTTTTT. Protein product: CASSIRNLQGLRGDEKLFF.

The rearrangement links TRBV19 to TRBJ1-1; 9 bases map to TRBD1. The germline CDR1 and CDR2 sequences are LNHDA and SQIVND (reference sequence). V trimming: 6 bases; J trimming: 0 bases; junction bases outside the gene matches: 14. The CDR3 covers 18 residues. CDR3 residues: CASRPRAGQGPMNTEAFF. DNA of the CDR3: TGTGCCAGTAGACCGAGAGCGGGACAGGGACCCATGAACACTGAAGCTTTCTTT.

This clone has a single count. The chain combines TRBV12-3 or TRBV12-4 with TRBJ2-5, with 8 nucleotides matching TRBD1. The length of the CDR3 is 13 residues. V shed 7 bases, J shed 3 bases, and the junction held 4 bases outside the gene matches. CDR3 residues: CASTPTGEETQYF. The CDR3 bases are TGTGCCAGCACCCCGACAGGGGAAGAGACCCAGTACTTC.

The genes are TRBV30 and TRBJ1-2, with D uncertain. Trimming took 1 base from V and 4 from J, leaving 19 bases between them. Germline CDR1 reads GTSNPN; CDR2 reads SVGIG (reference sequence). The CDR3 contains 16 residues. The CDR3 spells CAWSAGSGTGGYGYTF. CDR3 DNA sequence: TGTGCCTGGAGTGCGGGCTCTGGAACCGGAGGCTATGGCTACACCTTC. Full variable domain (missing parts from reference TRBV30 and TRBJ1-2): SQTIHQWPATLVQPVGSPLSLECTVEGTSNPNLYWYRQAAGRGLQLLFYSVGIGQISSEVPQNLSASRPQDRQFILSSKKLLLSDSGFYLCAWSAGSGTGGYGYTFGSGTRLTVV.

The chain employs TRBV10-2 and TRBJ2-2, with D possibly TRBD2 on 5 matching bases. The CDR3 loop spans 14 amino acids. Between the trimmed V and J ends, which lost 7 bases and 2 bases, there was a span of 11 bases. Germline CDR1 and CDR2: WSHSY and SAAADI. CDR3 bases: TGCGCCAGCAACATTGGACTCAACACCGGGGAGCTGTTTTTT. This translates into CASNIGLNTGELFF.

This chain joins TRBV7-2 and TRBJ1-5; D is possibly TRBD1 (6 bases). The CDR3 length is 18 residues. V was cut by 1 base and J by 7 bases, with 23 bases left in between. Germline assignment: CDR1 SGHTA and CDR2 FQGNSA. The CDR3 DNA reads TGTGCCAGCAGCTTAGGAGGAGGCAGGGGATTTTCGGGGCAGCCCCAGCATTTT. Its protein product is CASSLGGGRGFSGQPQHF. Supplemented by reference TRBV7-2 and TRBJ1-5, the full variable domain reads GAGVSQSPSNKVTEKGKDVELRCDPISGHTALYWYRQSLGQGLEFLIYFQGNSAPDKSGLPSDRFSAERTGGSVSTLTIQRTQQEDSAVYLCASSLGGGRGFSGQPQHFGDGTRLSIL.

The V call is TRBV3-1 (or the pseudogene TRBV3-2), the J call TRBJ2-3; D unclear. The CDR3 has 13 amino acids. Deletions cut 3 bases from V and 4 bases from J, with 8 bases between. The V gene's germline CDR1 is LGHDT and CDR2 YNNKEL (reference sequence). This CDR3 is CASSHGASDTQYF. The CDR3 DNA reads as TGTGCCAGCAGCCATGGTGCATCAGATACGCAGTATTTT.